Shown below are 9 T cell receptor beta chains from a single sample sequenced in a study of T cell responses to AZD1222 COVID-19 vaccine. Data came from immunoSEQ multiplex PCR; TCRdb stores just in-frame clones and leaves some out. The sample holds about 100,000 clones; more than 70% are singletons and the top ten take about 2.5%. The sequencing here drew on peripheral blood, taken on day 0 of AZD1222 vaccination. The receptors here all came from an adult in good health.

The rearrangement links TRBV27 to TRBJ1-5; the D gene is possibly TRBD1 (5 bases). Trimming removed 5 bases from V and 3 bases from J, with 23 bases in between. CDR3 size: 18 residues. Germline assignment: CDR1 MNHEY and CDR2 SMNVEV (reference sequence). The CDR3 sequence: CASSPFTRDQPFNQPQHF. In DNA, the CDR3 is TGTGCCAGCAGTCCTTTCACGCGGGACCAACCCTTCAATCAGCCCCAGCATTTT.

This clone came up a few times. V usage is TRBV6-5 and J usage is TRBJ1-5; D ambiguous. V was pared by 5 bases and J by 4 bases, with 12 bases between. In germline, CDR1 is MNHEY, CDR2 SVGAGI. The CDR3 covers 14 residues. CDR3 sequence: CASSNSIINQPQHF. DNA of the CDR3: TGTGCCAGCAGTAACAGTATTATTAATCAGCCCCAGCATTTT.

This clone turned up a few times. The chain uses TRBV6-1 and TRBJ1-5; 8 bases are shared with TRBD1. This CDR3 is 16 amino acids long. With V trimmed by 4 bases and J by 7 bases, 12 bases remained unmatched. Germline CDR1 is MNHNS and CDR2 is SASEGT. The CDR3 here is CASSGGQGAPGQPQHF. CDR3 DNA: TGTGCCAGCAGTGGAGGACAGGGCGCCCCGGGACAGCCCCAGCATTTT.

J is TRBJ1-6 and V is TRBV28; a possible D gene is TRBD1 (5 bases). The length of the CDR3 is 15 residues. With 2 bases removed from V and 14 bases from J, the gap between germline ends came to 19 bases. The germline CDR1 and CDR2 sequences are MDHEN and SYDVKM. As DNA, the CDR3 is TGTGCCAGCAGTTTAAGTTTCACCTCCCGGGGGACCCTCCACTTT. Translation: CASSLSFTSRGTLHF. The full variable domain, with the rest looked up from reference TRBV28 and TRBJ1-6, is DVKVTQSSRYLVKRTGEKVFLECVQDMDHENMFWYRQDPGLGLRLIYFSYDVKMKEKGDIPEGYSVSREKKERFSLILESASTNQTSMYLCASSLSFTSRGTLHFGNGTRLTVT.

This rearrangement joins TRBV3-1 (or the pseudogene TRBV3-2) to TRBJ1-3; no definite D call. From germline, CDR1 is LGHDT and CDR2 YNNKEL (reference sequence). The V end was cut by 3 bases, the J end by 0 bases, with 9 bases between. This CDR3 spans 15 amino acids. In nucleotides, the CDR3 is TGTGCCAGCAGCCAGCCGACGGTCTCTGGAAACACCATATATTTT. Translation gives CASSQPTVSGNTIYF.

V gene TRBV29-1 combines with J gene TRBJ1-4; the D is unclear. In germline, CDR1 is SQVTM, CDR2 ANQGSEA. The CDR3 length is 13 residues. V lost 6 bases and J 7 bases, leaving 15 bases between the germline ends. Written as DNA, the CDR3 is TGCAGCGTCCCGGAGGGAGGCGGTGAAAAACTGTTTTTT. This codes for CSVPEGGGEKLFF.

This clone was counted at least ten times. The chain employs TRBV7-9 and TRBJ2-5; D ambiguous. Germline V gene lookup returns CDR1 SEHNR and CDR2 FQNEAQ (reference sequence). Trimming removed 2 bases from V and 0 bases from J, with 10 bases in between. This CDR3 has 15 residues. The CDR3 reads CASSLTALNQETQYF. CDR3 bases: TGTGCCAGCAGCTTAACAGCTCTAAACCAAGAGACCCAGTACTTC.

The V call is TRBV4-1, the J call TRBJ2-7, with 11 bases fitting TRBD1. Germline V lookup: CDR1 MGHRA, CDR2 YSYEKL. The CDR3 covers 16 residues. J gave up 4 bases and V 1 base, and 6 bases lay outside the gene matches. The CDR3 spells CASSQVWGQGGYEQYF. CDR3 sequence (DNA): TGCGCCAGCAGCCAAGTTTGGGGACAGGGGGGATACGAGCAGTACTTC.

This chain links TRBV6-5 with TRBJ2-1; 11 positions match TRBD1. Unmatched junction bases numbered 6, after V lost 4 bases and J lost 7 bases. The germline V gene has CDR1 MNHEY and CDR2 SVGAGI. CDR3 size: 15 residues. In DNA form, the CDR3 reads TGTGCCAGCAGTTCCGGGACAGGGGGGAGGAATGAGCAGTTCTTC. Its translation is CASSSGTGGRNEQFF.